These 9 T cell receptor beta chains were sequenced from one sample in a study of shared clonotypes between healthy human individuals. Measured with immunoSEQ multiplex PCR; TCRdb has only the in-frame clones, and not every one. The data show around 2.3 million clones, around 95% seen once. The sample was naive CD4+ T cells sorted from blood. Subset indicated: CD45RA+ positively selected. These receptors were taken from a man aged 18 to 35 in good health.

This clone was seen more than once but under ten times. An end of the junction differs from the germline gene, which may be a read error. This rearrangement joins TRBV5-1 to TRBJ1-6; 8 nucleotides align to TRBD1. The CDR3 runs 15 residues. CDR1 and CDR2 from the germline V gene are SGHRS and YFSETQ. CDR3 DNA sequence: TGCGCCGGCAGCTTCTCCGGGACAGGTGATTCACCCCTCCACTTT. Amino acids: CAGSFSGTGDSPLHF.

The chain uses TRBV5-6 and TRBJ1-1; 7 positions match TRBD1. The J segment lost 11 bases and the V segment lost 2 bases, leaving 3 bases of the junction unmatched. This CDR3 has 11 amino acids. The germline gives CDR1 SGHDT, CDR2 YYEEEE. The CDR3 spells CASSFGQEAFF. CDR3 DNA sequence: TGTGCCAGCAGCTTCGGACAGGAGGCTTTCTTT. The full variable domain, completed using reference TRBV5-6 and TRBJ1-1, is DAGVTQSPTHLIKTRGQQVTLRCSPKSGHDTVSWYQQALGQGPQFIFQYYEEEERQRGNFPDRFSGHQFPNYSSELNVNALLLGDSALYLCASSFGQEAFFGQGTRLTVV.

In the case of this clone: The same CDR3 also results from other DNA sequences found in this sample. The CDR3 spells CASSNTDTQYF. As DNA, the CDR3 is TGTGCCAGCAGTAACACAGATACGCAGTATTTT. The chain employs TRBV6-1 and TRBJ2-3; D unclear. Germline loops: CDR1 MNHNS, CDR2 SASEGT. V lost 5 bases and J lost 2, with 2 bases in between. This CDR3 region has 11 residues.

The CDR3 sequence: CASSLAATNYGYTF. The CDR3 region has the DNA TGTGCCAGCAGTTTAGCCGCTACTAACTATGGCTACACCTTC. The J gene is TRBJ1-2, the V gene TRBV28; the D is unclear. The germline V gene encodes CDR1 MDHEN and CDR2 SYDVKM. The V and J ends lost 2 bases and 0 bases respectively, with 7 bases between them. This CDR3 has 14 residues.

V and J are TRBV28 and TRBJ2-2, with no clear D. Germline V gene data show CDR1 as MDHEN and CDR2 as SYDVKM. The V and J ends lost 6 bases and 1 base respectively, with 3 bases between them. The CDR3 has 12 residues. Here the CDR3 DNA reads TGTGCCAGCAGGGGGAACACCGGGGAGCTGTTTTTT. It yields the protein CASRGNTGELFF.

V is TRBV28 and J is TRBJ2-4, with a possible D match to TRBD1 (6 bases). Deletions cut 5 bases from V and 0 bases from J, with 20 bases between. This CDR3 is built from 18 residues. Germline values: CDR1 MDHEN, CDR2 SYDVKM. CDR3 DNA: TGTGCCAGCAGTCCCCCCTCGGGACACCAGCTAGCCAAAAACATTCAGTACTTC. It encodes CASSPPSGHQLAKNIQYF. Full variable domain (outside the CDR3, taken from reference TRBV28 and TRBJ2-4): DVKVTQSSRYLVKRTGEKVFLECVQDMDHENMFWYRQDPGLGLRLIYFSYDVKMKEKGDIPEGYSVSREKKERFSLILESASTNQTSMYLCASSPPSGHQLAKNIQYFGAGTRLSVL.

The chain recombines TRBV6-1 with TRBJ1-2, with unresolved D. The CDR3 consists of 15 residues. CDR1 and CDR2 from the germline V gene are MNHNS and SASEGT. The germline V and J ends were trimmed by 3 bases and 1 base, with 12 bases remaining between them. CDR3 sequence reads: CASSDELHRNYGYTF. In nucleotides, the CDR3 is TGTGCCAGCAGTGACGAACTACACCGTAACTATGGCTACACCTTC.

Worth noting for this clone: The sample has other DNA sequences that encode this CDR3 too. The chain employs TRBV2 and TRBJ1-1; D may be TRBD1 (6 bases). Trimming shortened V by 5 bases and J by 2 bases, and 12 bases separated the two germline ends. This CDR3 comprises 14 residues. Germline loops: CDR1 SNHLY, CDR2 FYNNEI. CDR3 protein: CASSPGTPNTEAFF. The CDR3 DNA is TGTGCCAGCAGTCCCGGGACACCAAACACTGAAGCTTTCTTT.

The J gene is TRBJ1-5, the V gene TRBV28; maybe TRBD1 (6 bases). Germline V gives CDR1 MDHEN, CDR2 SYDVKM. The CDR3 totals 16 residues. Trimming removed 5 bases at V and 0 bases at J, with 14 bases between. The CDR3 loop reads CASSEGGTYSNQPQHF. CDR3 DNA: TGTGCCAGCAGTGAGGGGGGGACTTATAGCAATCAGCCCCAGCATTTT.